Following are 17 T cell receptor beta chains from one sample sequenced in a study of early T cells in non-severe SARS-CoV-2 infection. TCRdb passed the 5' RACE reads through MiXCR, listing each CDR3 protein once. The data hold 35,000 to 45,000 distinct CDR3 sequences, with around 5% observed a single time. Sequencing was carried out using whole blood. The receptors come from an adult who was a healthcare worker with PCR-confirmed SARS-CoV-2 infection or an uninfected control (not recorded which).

The CDR3 protein is CASSTSMSAEAFF. The DNA of the CDR3 is TGTGCCAGCAGTACCTCCATGAGTGCTGAAGCTTTCTTT. The chain recombines TRBV2 with TRBJ1-1; no clear D. The CDR3 is 13 amino acids. Between the trimmed V and J ends, which lost 5 bases and 6 bases, there was a span of 13 bases. Per germline, CDR1 SNHLY and CDR2 FYNNEI.

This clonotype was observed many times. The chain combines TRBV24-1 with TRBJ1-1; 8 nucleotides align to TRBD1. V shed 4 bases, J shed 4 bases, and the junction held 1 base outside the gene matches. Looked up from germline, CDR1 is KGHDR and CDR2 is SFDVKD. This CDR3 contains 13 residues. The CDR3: CATSETGVTEAFF. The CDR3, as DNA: TGTGCCACCAGTGAGACAGGGGTCACTGAAGCTTTCTTT.

CDR3 coding DNA: TGTGCCAGCTCACCACCGGGCAGCGAAGAGACCCAGTACTTC. Translated: CASSPPGSEETQYF. This chain uses TRBV18 with TRBJ2-5; unclear D gene. V dropped 0 bases and J dropped 3 bases, with 8 bases sitting between them. Germline V gene sequence: CDR1 KGHSH, CDR2 LQKENI. The CDR3 runs to 14 residues. Complete variable domain (other parts from reference TRBV18 and TRBJ2-5): NAGVMQNPRHLVRRRGQEARLRCSPMKGHSHVYWYRQLPEEGLKFMVYLQKENIIDESGMPKERFSAEFPKEGPSILRIQQVVRGDSAAYFCASSPPGSEETQYFGPGTRLLVL.

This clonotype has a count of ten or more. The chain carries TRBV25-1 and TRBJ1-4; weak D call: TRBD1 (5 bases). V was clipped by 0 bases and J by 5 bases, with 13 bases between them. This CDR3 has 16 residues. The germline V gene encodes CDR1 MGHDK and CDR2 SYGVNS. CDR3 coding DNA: TGTGCCAGCAGTGAATATCAGGGATCCGTGAATGAAAAACTGTTTTTT. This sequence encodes CASSEYQGSVNEKLFF.

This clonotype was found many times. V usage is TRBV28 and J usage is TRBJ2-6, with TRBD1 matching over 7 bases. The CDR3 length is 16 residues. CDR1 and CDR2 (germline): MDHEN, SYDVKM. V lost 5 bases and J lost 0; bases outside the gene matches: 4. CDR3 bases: TGTGCCAGCAGTGAGGACAGGAACTCTGGGGCCAACGTCCTGACTTTC. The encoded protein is CASSEDRNSGANVLTF.

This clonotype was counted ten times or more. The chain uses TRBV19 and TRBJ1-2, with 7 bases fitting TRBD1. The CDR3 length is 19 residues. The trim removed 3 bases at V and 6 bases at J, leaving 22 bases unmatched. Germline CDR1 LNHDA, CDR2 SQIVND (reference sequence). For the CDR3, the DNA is TGTGCCAGTAGTATTTTTTCCGCCTCCCTCACAGGGGAATCGAATGGCTACACCTTC. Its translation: CASSIFSASLTGESNGYTF. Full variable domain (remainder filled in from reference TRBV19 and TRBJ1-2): DGGITQSPKYLFRKEGQNVTLSCEQNLNHDAMYWYRQDPGQGLRLIYYSQIVNDFQKGDIAEGYSVSREKKESFPLTVTSAQKNPTAFYLCASSIFSASLTGESNGYTFGSGTRLTVV.

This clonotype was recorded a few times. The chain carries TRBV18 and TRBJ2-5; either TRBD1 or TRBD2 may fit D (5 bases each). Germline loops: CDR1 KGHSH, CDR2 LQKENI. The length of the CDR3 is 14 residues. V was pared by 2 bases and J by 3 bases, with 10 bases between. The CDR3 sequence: CASSPSGAEETQYF. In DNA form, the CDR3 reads TGTGCCAGCTCACCATCCGGGGCAGAAGAGACCCAGTACTTC.

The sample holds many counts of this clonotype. The CDR3 nucleotides are TGCAGTGCTAGATCCTGGAAGGGACCCCCGTACTTC. Translation: CSARSWKGPPYF. This chain uses TRBV20-1 with TRBJ2-5; D possibly matches TRBD1 or TRBD2 (5 bases each). Trimming took 2 bases from V and 13 from J, leaving 17 bases between them. Germline V gives CDR1 DFQATT, CDR2 SNEGSKA (reference sequence). The CDR3 length is 12 residues.

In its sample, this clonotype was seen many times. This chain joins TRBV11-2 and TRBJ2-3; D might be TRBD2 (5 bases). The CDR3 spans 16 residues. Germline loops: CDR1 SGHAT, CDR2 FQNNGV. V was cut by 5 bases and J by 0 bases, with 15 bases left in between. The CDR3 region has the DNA TGTGCCAGCAGCCGAAACCGGGGATCTAGCACAGATACGCAGTATTTT. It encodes CASSRNRGSSTDTQYF.

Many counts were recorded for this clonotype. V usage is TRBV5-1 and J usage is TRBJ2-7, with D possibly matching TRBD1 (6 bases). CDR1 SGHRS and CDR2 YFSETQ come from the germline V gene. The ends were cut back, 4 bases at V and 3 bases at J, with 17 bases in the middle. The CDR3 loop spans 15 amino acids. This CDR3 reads CASSPTGPLHYEQYF. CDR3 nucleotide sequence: TGCGCCAGCAGCCCAACAGGGCCCCTCCACTACGAGCAGTACTTC. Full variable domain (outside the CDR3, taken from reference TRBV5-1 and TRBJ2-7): KAGVTQTPRYLIKTRGQQVTLSCSPISGHRSVSWYQQTPGQGLQFLFEYFSETQRNKGNFPGRFSGRQFSNSRSEMNVSTLELGDSALYLCASSPTGPLHYEQYFGPGTRLTVT.

The CDR3 region is CASSLTGAPTYEQYF. Written as DNA, the CDR3 is TGCGCCAGCAGCTTGACAGGAGCACCGACCTACGAGCAGTACTTC. J is TRBJ2-7 and V is TRBV5-1; tentatively, D is TRBD1 (5 bases). Germline values: CDR1 SGHRS, CDR2 YFSETQ. There are 15 residues in the CDR3. The germline V and J ends were trimmed by 1 base and 2 bases, with 13 bases remaining between them.

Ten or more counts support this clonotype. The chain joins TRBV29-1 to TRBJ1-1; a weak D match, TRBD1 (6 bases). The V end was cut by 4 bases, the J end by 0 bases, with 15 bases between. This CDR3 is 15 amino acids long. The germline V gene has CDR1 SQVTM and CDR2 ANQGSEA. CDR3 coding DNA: TGCAGCGTTGTAGCACAGGGAATTATGAACACTGAAGCTTTCTTT. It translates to CSVVAQGIMNTEAFF.

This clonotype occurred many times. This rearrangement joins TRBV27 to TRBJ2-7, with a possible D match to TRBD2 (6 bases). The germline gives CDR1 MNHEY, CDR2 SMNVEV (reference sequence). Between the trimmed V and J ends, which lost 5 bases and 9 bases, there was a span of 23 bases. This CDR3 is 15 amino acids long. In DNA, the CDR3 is TGTGCCAGCAGTATACCGGGACTCCGCTCTCGGGGGCAGTACTTC. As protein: CASSIPGLRSRGQYF.

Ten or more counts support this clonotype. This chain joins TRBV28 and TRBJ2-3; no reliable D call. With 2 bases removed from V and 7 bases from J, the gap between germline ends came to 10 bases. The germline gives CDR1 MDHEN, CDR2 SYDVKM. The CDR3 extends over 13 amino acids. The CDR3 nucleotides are TGTGCCAGCAGTTTACCAGTACGGAATACGCAGTATTTT. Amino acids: CASSLPVRNTQYF.

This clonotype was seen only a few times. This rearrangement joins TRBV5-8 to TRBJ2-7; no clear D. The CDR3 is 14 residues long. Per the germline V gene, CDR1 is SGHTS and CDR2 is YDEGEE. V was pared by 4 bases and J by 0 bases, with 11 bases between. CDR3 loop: CASSNGVSSYEQYF. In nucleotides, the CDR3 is TGTGCCAGCAGCAACGGTGTAAGCTCCTACGAGCAGTACTTC.

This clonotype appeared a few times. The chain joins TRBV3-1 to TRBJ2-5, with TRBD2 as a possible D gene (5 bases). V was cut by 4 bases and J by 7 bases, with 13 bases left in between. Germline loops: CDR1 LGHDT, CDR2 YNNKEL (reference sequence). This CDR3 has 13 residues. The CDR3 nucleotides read TGTGCCAGCAGCCTTCCTAGCACGGGGACCCAGTACTTC. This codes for CASSLPSTGTQYF.

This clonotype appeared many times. CDR3 nucleotides: TGCAGTGCTAGTACGGCAGTAAATTCACCCCTCCACTTT. Translating it yields CSASTAVNSPLHF. This chain uses TRBV20-1 with TRBJ1-6; unclear D gene. V was shortened by 3 bases and J by 7 bases, with 10 bases between the two germline ends. This CDR3 is built from 13 residues. In germline, CDR1 is DFQATT, CDR2 SNEGSKA (reference sequence).